The TCR beta chain under discussion was sequenced for a study of tumor and adjacent non-tumor tissue in lung cancer. Study-level findings and limits: Tumor TCR diversity, when higher, was linked to shorter survival.

As regards this clonotype: Its cognate antigen is unknown. A junction boundary mismatches the germline segment, possibly from a read error.

TCRbeta libraries were built with three rounds of nested PCR, modified from ARM-PCR. MiXCR, run by TCRdb on the multiplex PCR reads, gives a single entry per CDR3 protein. The sample includes about 66,000 distinct CDR3 sequences, less than 80% of them seen just once. The template was RNA from unsorted bulk tissue. Sequencing was done on a sample of lung tumor tissue. The sequence derives from a man aged 55 to 70 with non-small cell lung cancer.

CDR3 region: CSAWDNVGVTDTRYF. The DNA for the CDR3 is TGCAGTGCTTGGGATAATGTCGGGGTCACAGATACGCGGTATTTT. The V call is TRBV20-1, the J call TRBJ2-3; D is possibly TRBD2 (5 bases). This CDR3 contains 15 residues. CDR1 and CDR2 (germline): DFQATT, SNEGSKA (reference sequence).